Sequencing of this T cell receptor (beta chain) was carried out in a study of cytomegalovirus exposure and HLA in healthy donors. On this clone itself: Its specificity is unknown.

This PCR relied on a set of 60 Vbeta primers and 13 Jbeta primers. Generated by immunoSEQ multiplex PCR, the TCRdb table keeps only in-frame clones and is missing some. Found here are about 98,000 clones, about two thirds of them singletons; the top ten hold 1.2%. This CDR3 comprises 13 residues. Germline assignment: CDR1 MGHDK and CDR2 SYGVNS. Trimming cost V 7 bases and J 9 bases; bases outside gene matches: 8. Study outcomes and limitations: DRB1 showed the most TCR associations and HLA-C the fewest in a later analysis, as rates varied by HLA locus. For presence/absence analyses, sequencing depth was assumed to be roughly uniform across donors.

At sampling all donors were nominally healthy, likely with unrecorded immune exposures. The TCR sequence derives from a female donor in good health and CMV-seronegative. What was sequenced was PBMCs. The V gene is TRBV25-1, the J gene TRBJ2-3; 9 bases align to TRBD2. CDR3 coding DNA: TGTGCCAGCATCGCGAGTACTAGCGGGACGCAGTATTTT. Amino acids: CASIASTSGTQYF.